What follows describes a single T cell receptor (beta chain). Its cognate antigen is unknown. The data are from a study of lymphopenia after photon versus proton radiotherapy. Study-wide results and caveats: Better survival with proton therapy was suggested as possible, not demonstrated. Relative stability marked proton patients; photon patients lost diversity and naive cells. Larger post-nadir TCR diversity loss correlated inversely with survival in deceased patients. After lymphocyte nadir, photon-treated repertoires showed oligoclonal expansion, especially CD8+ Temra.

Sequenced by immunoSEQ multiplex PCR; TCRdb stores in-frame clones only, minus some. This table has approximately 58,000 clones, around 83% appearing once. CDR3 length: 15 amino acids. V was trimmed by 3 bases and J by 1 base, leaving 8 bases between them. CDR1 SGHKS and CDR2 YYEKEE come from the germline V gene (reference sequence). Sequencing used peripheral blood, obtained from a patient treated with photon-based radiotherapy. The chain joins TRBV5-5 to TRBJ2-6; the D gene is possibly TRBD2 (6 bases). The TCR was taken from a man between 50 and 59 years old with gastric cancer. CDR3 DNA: TGTGCCAGCAGCTCTGGGGGGTCTGGGGCCAACGTCCTGACTTTC. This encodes CASSSGGSGANVLTF.